The next 14 T cell receptor beta chains were all read from a single sample in a study of blood T cell repertoires in COVID-19. Sequencing was performed with immunoSEQ multiplex PCR; in TCRdb, only in-frame clones are kept and a portion is missing. The data hold about 120,000 clones, with roughly 87% observed a single time. The sequenced sample was peripheral blood. These TCRs come from a man aged 80 or over with acute or convalescent COVID-19.

CDR3 DNA sequence: TGCGCCAGCAGCCGGGATCGTGCGGGGAGCACTGAAGCTTTCTTT. It translates to CASSRDRAGSTEAFF. The chain recombines TRBV5-1 with TRBJ1-1; no clear D. This CDR3 contains 15 residues. Trimming left V 4 bases short and J 4 bases short, with 17 bases between. CDR1 SGHRS and CDR2 YFSETQ come from the germline V gene.

This clone was seen only once. CDR3 nucleotides: TGTGCCAGCAGTTACTCACAGCCCTACAATCAGCCCCAGCATTTT. Translation: CASSYSQPYNQPQHF. This chain uses TRBV6-2 or TRBV6-3 with TRBJ1-5; D gene uncertain. V was pared by 0 bases and J by 3 bases, with 9 bases between. The CDR3 sequence is 15 residues long. Germline V gene sequence: CDR1 MNHEY, CDR2 SVGEGT.

This clone was seen more than once but under ten times. The chain couples TRBV5-1 to TRBJ1-6; 10 nucleotides line up with TRBD1. The CDR3 extends over 17 amino acids. Germline CDR1 and CDR2: SGHRS and YFSETQ. Losses at the gene ends were 0 bases for V and 10 bases for J; bases not matched to a gene: 10. CDR3 DNA: TGCGCCAGCAGCTTGGCCCAAGGACAGGGGGTGGGGTCACCCCTCCACTTT. Protein sequence: CASSLAQGQGVGSPLHF.

The chain has TRBV7-9 and TRBJ1-1; D possibly corresponds to TRBD1 (5 bases). The germline CDR1 and CDR2 sequences are SEHNR and FQNEAQ (reference sequence). The CDR3 extends over 16 amino acids. Trimming left V 1 base short and J 0 bases short, with 12 bases between. CDR3 amino acids: CASSLVRPQVNTEAFF. The CDR3 DNA sequence: TGTGCCAGCAGCTTAGTAAGGCCACAGGTGAACACTGAAGCTTTCTTT.

This clone was counted a single time. The chain joins TRBV10-3 to TRBJ2-2, with D uncertain. Germline CDR1 and CDR2: ENHRY and SYGVKD. Trimming left V 5 bases short and J 7 bases short, with 14 bases between. This CDR3 is 14 amino acids long. This CDR3 reads CAISLEGGGGELFF. The CDR3 DNA reads as TGTGCCATCAGTCTTGAAGGTGGCGGCGGGGAGCTGTTTTTT.

The chain's CDR3 is CASSNRDSITDTQYF. CDR3 coding DNA: TGTGCCAGTAGTAACCGGGACTCTATCACAGATACGCAGTATTTT. The gene calls are TRBV19 and TRBJ2-3; possibly TRBD2 for D (6 bases). Trimming removed 4 bases from V and 2 bases from J, with 13 bases in between. Germline CDR1 and CDR2: LNHDA and SQIVND (reference sequence). The CDR3 sequence is 15 residues long.

This chain connects TRBV5-6 to TRBJ2-3, with 10 positions matching TRBD2. CDR1 is SGHDT, CDR2 YYEEEE, per germline. This CDR3 region has 13 residues. CDR3 sequence: CAWSGGATDTQYF. The CDR3 nucleotides read TGTGCTTGGAGCGGGGGGGCCACAGATACGCAGTATTTT.

The gene calls are TRBV10-3 and TRBJ1-3; D is perhaps TRBD1 (6 bases). V dropped 3 bases and J dropped 0 bases, with 9 bases sitting between them. The CDR3 extends over 15 amino acids. Germline V gives CDR1 ENHRY, CDR2 SYGVKD. The CDR3 region is CAISDGTISGNTIYF. DNA of the CDR3: TGTGCCATCAGTGACGGGACAATCTCTGGAAACACCATATATTTT.

The gene calls are TRBV19 and TRBJ2-2; D ambiguous. The V gene's germline CDR1 is LNHDA and CDR2 SQIVND (reference sequence). V was shortened by 1 base and J by 4 bases, with 16 bases between the two germline ends. This CDR3 region has 17 residues. This chain's CDR3 is CASSIGGRTRGTGELFF. In DNA, the CDR3 is TGTGCCAGTAGTATAGGAGGCAGAACGCGAGGCACCGGGGAGCTGTTTTTT.

Details on this clone: The same CDR3 is also encoded by other DNA sequences in this sample. The rearrangement uses TRBV18 and TRBJ1-1, with a weak D call TRBD1 (5 bases). V was trimmed by 2 bases and J by 1 base, leaving 8 bases between them. CDR1 KGHSH and CDR2 LQKENI come from the germline V gene. CDR3 length equals 14 residues. The CDR3 here is CASSPGAGNTEAFF. CDR3 sequence (DNA): TGTGCCAGCTCACCAGGGGCTGGGAACACTGAAGCTTTCTTT. Complete variable domain (other parts from reference TRBV18 and TRBJ1-1): NAGVMQNPRHLVRRRGQEARLRCSPMKGHSHVYWYRQLPEEGLKFMVYLQKENIIDESGMPKERFSAEFPKEGPSILRIQQVVRGDSAAYFCASSPGAGNTEAFFGQGTRLTVV.

V is TRBV6-1 and J is TRBJ2-7, with D unclear. V gave up 2 bases and J gave up 1 base, with 9 bases separating them. This CDR3 has 14 amino acids. The germline V gene has CDR1 MNHNS and CDR2 SASEGT. CDR3 in amino acids: CASSEQAQSYEQYF. The CDR3, as DNA: TGTGCCAGCAGTGAACAGGCGCAATCCTACGAGCAGTACTTC.

The V and J genes are TRBV19 and TRBJ1-5; 9 positions match TRBD1. This CDR3 is built from 15 residues. The V and J ends lost 6 bases and 7 bases, in that order; junction bases with no gene match: 10. Germline CDR1 reads LNHDA; CDR2 reads SQIVND (reference sequence). CDR3 residues: CASRKGGQGKQPQHF. CDR3 bases: TGTGCCAGTAGGAAAGGCGGACAGGGGAAACAGCCCCAGCATTTT.

The chain uses TRBV6-5 and TRBJ2-7, with 9 bases identical to TRBD1. V was clipped by 6 bases and J by 4 bases; unmatched bases: 4. The CDR3 contains 13 residues. Germline-derived CDR1 and CDR2 are MNHEY and SVGAGI. For the CDR3, the DNA is TGTGCCAGCAGCTGGACAGGGGCATACGAGCAGTACTTC. Translated, it gives CASSWTGAYEQYF.

V is TRBV6-4 and J is TRBJ2-7; a possible D gene is TRBD1 (6 bases). V was shortened by 5 bases and J by 7 bases, with 15 bases between the two germline ends. Germline lookup yields CDR1 MRHNA and CDR2 SNTAGT. This CDR3 has 13 amino acids. The DNA of the CDR3 is TGTGCCAGCAGTCAGCAACAGGGCGGGGAGCAGTACTTC. Amino acids: CASSQQQGGEQYF.